This T cell receptor (beta chain) was retrieved from a study of cytomegalovirus exposure and HLA in healthy donors. This clone was found a few times. What it binds is unknown. It was with 60 Vbeta and 13 Jbeta primers that the PCR ran. Clones were sequenced by immunoSEQ multiplex PCR, and TCRdb holds only the in-frame ones, with some missing. The sample consists of 98,000 or so clones, approximately 79% of them appearing once. Study-level findings and limits: Rarity marked most TCR sequences, yet some public TCRs occurred in many donors. As a later analysis revealed, the rate of TCR association differed by HLA locus, with DRB1 most and HLA-C fewest. In a later analysis, compared with equally common non-associated chains, HLA-associated beta chains were more expanded. Sequencing artifact likely explains a cluster of highly shared sequence variants.

J lost 0 bases, V lost 5 bases, and 10 bases had no gene match. Germline loops: CDR1 MNHNY, CDR2 SVGAGI (reference sequence). CDR3 length: 16 amino acids. The genes are TRBV6-6 and TRBJ2-7, with 7 bases lining up with TRBD2. Sequenced sample: PBMCs. The sequence derives from a man in his 60s in good health and CMV-seropositive. For the CDR3, the DNA is TGTGCCAGCAGTAACCCCTTTCGGGGGGACTCCTACGAGCAGTACTTC. Its protein is CASSNPFRGDSYEQYF.